A selection of T cell receptor beta chains follows, all from one sample in a study of chemoradiotherapy in HPV16-positive cancers. Generated by immunoSEQ multiplex PCR, the TCRdb table keeps only in-frame clones and is missing some. In the table there are over 300 clones, approximately 80% of which are singletons. Sequenced here: tumor tissue, sampled from a patient who underwent chemoradiotherapy. The origin of the receptors is a human donor with HPV-associated anogenital cancer. The CDR3 runs from the conserved cysteine through the conserved F or W. D genes are given only for firm matches. Some rows have no size entry. The others give once, few or many, or a class for an expanded clone.

J	D	length	size	V	CDR3	DNA
TRBJ2-6	.	15	.	TRBV6-5	CASSPGTSGANVLTF	TGTGCCAGCAGTCCAGGGACATCTGGGGCCAACGTCCTGACTTTC
TRBJ2-3	.	15	.	TRBV14	CASSPWTTGTDTQYF	TGTGCCAGCAGCCCCTGGACCACCGGCACAGATACGCAGTATTTT
TRBJ2-6	.	18	.	TRBV7-3	CASSRRIRLQSRANVLTF	TGTGCCAGCAGCCGACGGATACGCTTACAAAGTCGGGCCAACGTCCTGACTTTC
TRBJ2-1	TRBD2	15	.	TRBV14	CASSQGTSGNNEQFF	TGTGCCAGCAGCCAAGGGACTAGCGGAAACAATGAGCAGTTCTTC
TRBJ2-1	.	14	.	TRBV9	CASSVTLTLDEQFF	TGTGCCAGCAGCGTCACATTGACCCTTGATGAGCAGTTCTTC
TRBJ1-4	.	12	.	TRBV15	CATSRYNEKLFF	TGTGCCACCAGCAGATATAATGAAAAACTGTTTTTT
TRBJ2-4	.	13	.	TRBV5-1	CASHVTGENIRYF	TGCGCCAGCCACGTAACCGGGGAAAACATTCGGTACTTC
TRBJ1-2	TRBD1	14	.	TRBV5-6	CASSLVGQGYGYTF	TGTGCCAGCAGCTTGGTGGGACAGGGCTATGGCTACACCTTC
TRBJ1-6	TRBD1	14	.	TRBV6-1	CASSDRGDNSPLHF	TGTGCCAGCAGCGACAGGGGGGACAATTCACCCCTCCACTTT
TRBJ2-2	TRBD1	16	.	TRBV5-4	CASSSTGGGSTGELFF	TGTGCCAGCAGCTCAACAGGGGGCGGTAGCACCGGGGAGCTGTTTTTT
TRBJ1-1	TRBD1	16	.	TRBV11-1	CASSLRDREYSTEAFF	TGTGCCAGCAGCTTAAGGGACAGGGAGTACAGCACTGAAGCTTTCTTT
TRBJ2-7	.	15	.	TRBV5-4	CASSLGGSSSYEQYF	TGTGCCAGCAGCTTGGGGGGGTCAAGCTCCTACGAGCAGTACTTC
TRBJ2-3	TRBD1	16	.	TRBV12-5	CASGSPGTGGTDTQYF	TGTGCTAGTGGTTCCCCCGGGACAGGGGGCACAGATACGCAGTATTTT
TRBJ2-3	.	17	.	TRBV11-2	CASSPRAGGRSTDTQYF	TGTGCCAGCAGCCCAAGGGCGGGCGGAAGGAGCACAGATACGCAGTATTTT
TRBJ2-1	TRBD2	16	.	TRBV6-4	CASSDKAGGGYNEQFF	TGTGCCAGCAGTGACAAGGCGGGGGGCGGCTACAATGAGCAGTTCTTC
TRBJ1-6	.	12	.	TRBV2	CASSANNSPLHF	TGTGCCAGCAGCGCCAATAATTCACCCCTCCACTTT
TRBJ1-2	.	12	.	TRBV7-9	CASSHQGLGYTF	TGTGCCAGCAGCCATCAGGGGTTAGGCTACACCTTC
TRBJ2-6	.	15	.	TRBV6-1	CASSEEGSGANVLTF	TGTGCCAGCAGTGAAGAAGGGTCTGGGGCCAACGTCCTGACTTTC
TRBJ2-1	TRBD2	16	few	TRBV5-1	CASSLEVAGGWNEQFF	TGCGCCAGCAGCTTGGAGGTTGCGGGGGGCTGGAATGAGCAGTTCTTC
TRBJ1-6	.	16	.	TRBV19	CASSADVLNYNSPLHF	TGTGCCAGTAGTGCCGATGTTCTTAACTATAATTCACCCCTCCACTTT
TRBJ1-1	TRBD1	14	few	TRBV6-1	CASSHGQENTEAFF	TGTGCCAGCAGTCACGGACAGGAGAACACTGAAGCTTTCTTT
TRBJ1-2	.	10	.	TRBV7-9	CASSLEGYTF	TGTGCCAGCAGCTTAGAGGGCTACACCTTC
TRBJ1-2	TRBD1	15	.	TRBV5-4	CASSVGTGGNYGYTF	TGTGCCAGCAGCGTGGGGACAGGGGGCAACTATGGCTACACCTTC
TRBJ2-1	TRBD1	16	.	TRBV4-2	CASSQGSGQGYNEQFF	TGTGCCAGCAGCCAAGGATCGGGACAGGGATACAATGAGCAGTTCTTC
TRBJ2-7	.	12	once	TRBV27	CASMRLPYEQYF	TGTGCCAGCATGCGGCTTCCCTACGAGCAGTACTTC
TRBJ1-2	.	14	.	TRBV7-6	CASSLGRANYGYTF	TGTGCCAGCAGCTTAGGGCGGGCAAACTATGGCTACACCTTC
TRBJ1-5	.	15	.	TRBV4-2	CASSQVSDGSQPQHF	TGTGCCAGCAGCCAAGTTAGCGACGGCAGTCAGCCCCAGCATTTT
TRBJ2-7	TRBD2	15	.	TRBV7-6	CASSAPGLRGSEQYF	TGTGCCAGCAGCGCACCGGGACTAAGGGGCTCCGAGCAGTACTTC
TRBJ2-5	.	16	few	TRBV6-1	CASSEESGTLQETQYF	TGTGCCAGCAGTGAAGAGTCGGGGACACTCCAAGAGACCCAGTACTTC
TRBJ2-1	.	15	once	TRBV9	CASSVGGSTYNEQFF	TGTGCCAGCAGCGTGGGGGGATCGACCTACAATGAGCAGTTCTTC
TRBJ1-5	.	14	.	TRBV6-1	CASGSSLDNQPQHF	TGTGCCAGCGGCTCCAGTTTGGACAATCAGCCCCAGCATTTT
TRBJ2-3	.	18	.	TRBV7-9	CASSLPLSTPYWGDTQYF	TGTGCCAGCAGCTTACCTCTATCGACTCCTTACTGGGGAGATACGCAGTATTTT
TRBJ2-7	TRBD1	14	.	TRBV4-2	CASSQSTGAGEQYF	TGTGCCAGCAGCCAGTCGACAGGGGCGGGCGAGCAGTACTTC
TRBJ2-1	TRBD2	15	.	TRBV7-6	CASGDGTSGVVEQFF	TGTGCCAGCGGAGACGGGACTAGCGGGGTGGTTGAGCAGTTCTTC
TRBJ2-5	.	11	.	TRBV28	CASSLEETQYF	TGTGCCAGCAGTTTAGAAGAGACCCAGTACTTC
TRBJ1-2	TRBD1	15	.	TRBV7-2	CASSLDPGGAWGYTF	TGTGCCAGCAGCTTAGACCCAGGGGGGGCATGGGGCTACACCTTC
TRBJ1-2	.	14	.	TRBV7-2	CASSLGWANYGYTF	TGTGCCAGCAGCTTAGGATGGGCTAACTATGGCTACACCTTC
TRBJ2-3	.	13	.	TRBV5-1	CASSFRDTDTQYF	TGCGCCAGCAGCTTCAGGGACACAGATACGCAGTATTTT
TRBJ1-1	.	16	.	TRBV4-2	CASSQDQTVRNTEAFF	TGTGCCAGCAGCCAAGATCAGACTGTTAGGAACACTGAAGCTTTCTTT
TRBJ1-2	.	13	.	TRBV7-9	CASSLEGHYGYTF	TGTGCCAGCAGCTTGGAGGGGCACTATGGCTACACCTTC
TRBJ1-3	.	13	.	TRBV6-5	CASSLSRGNTIYF	TGTGCCAGCAGCCTCTCCCGTGGAAACACCATATATTTT
TRBJ1-1	.	15	.	TRBV7-9	CASSLIAEGNTEAFF	TGTGCCAGCAGCTTAATTGCAGAGGGGAACACTGAAGCTTTCTTT
TRBJ2-2	TRBD1	16	.	TRBV9	CASSLQTGSNTGELFF	TGTGCCAGCAGCTTGCAGACAGGGTCGAACACCGGGGAGCTGTTTTTT
TRBJ1-5	.	16	.	TRBV7-8	CASSLEEGGTNQPQHF	TGTGCCAGCAGCTTAGAAGAGGGGGGTACCAATCAGCCCCAGCATTTT
TRBJ1-1	.	16	few	TRBV4-2	CASSQLTPPGNTEAFF	TGTGCCAGCAGCCAACTTACCCCGCCAGGGAACACTGAAGCTTTCTTT